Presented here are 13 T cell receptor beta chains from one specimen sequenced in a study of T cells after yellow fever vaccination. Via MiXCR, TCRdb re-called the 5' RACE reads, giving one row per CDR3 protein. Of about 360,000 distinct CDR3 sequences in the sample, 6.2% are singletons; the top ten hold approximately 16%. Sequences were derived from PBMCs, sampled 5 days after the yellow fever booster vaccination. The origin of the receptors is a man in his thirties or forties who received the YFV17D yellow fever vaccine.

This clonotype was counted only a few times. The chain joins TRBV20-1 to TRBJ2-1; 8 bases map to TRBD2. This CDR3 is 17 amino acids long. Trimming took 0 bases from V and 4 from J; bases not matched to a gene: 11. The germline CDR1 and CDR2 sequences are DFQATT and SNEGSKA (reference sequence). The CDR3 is CSARDRRWLAGYNEQFF. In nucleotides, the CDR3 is TGCAGTGCTAGAGATCGGAGATGGCTAGCGGGTTACAATGAGCAGTTCTTC.

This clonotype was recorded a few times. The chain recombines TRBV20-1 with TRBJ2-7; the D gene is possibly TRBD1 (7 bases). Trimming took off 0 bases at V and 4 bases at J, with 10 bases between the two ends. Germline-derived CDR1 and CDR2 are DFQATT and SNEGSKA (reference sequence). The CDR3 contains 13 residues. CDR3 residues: CSAREPGGYEQYF. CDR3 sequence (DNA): TGCAGTGCTAGAGAACCAGGGGGGTACGAGCAGTACTTC.

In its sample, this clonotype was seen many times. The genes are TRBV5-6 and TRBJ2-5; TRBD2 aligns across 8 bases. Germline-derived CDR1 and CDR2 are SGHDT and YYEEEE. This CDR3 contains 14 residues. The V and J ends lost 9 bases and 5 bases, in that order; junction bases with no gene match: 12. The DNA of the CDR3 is TGTGCCACCCAGCGGGGGAGCCCGGGGGAGACCCAGTACTTC. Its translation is CATQRGSPGETQYF.

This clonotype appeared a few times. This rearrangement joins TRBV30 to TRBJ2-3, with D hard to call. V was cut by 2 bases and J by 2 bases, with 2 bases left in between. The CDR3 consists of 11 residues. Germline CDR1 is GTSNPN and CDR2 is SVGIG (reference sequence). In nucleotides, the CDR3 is TGTGCCTGGAGTCCCACAGATACGCAGTATTTT. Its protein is CAWSPTDTQYF.

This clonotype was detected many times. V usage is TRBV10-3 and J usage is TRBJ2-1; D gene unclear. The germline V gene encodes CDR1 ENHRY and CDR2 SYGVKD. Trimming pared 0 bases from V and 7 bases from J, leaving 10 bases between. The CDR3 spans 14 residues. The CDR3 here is CAISESVGVNEQFF. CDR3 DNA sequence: TGTGCCATCAGTGAGTCGGTTGGAGTAAATGAGCAGTTCTTC.

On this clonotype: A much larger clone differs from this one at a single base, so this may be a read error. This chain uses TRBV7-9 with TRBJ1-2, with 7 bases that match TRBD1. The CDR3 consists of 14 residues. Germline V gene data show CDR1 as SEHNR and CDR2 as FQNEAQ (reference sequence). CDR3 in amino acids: CASSLMGQHYGHTF. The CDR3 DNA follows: TGTGCCAGCAGCTTAATGGGACAGCACTATGGCCACACCTTC. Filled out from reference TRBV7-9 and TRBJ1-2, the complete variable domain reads DTGVSQNPRHKITKRGQNVTFRCDPISEHNRLYWYRQTLGQGPEFLTYFQNEAQLEKSRLLSDRFSAERPKGSFSTLEIQRTEQGDSAMYLCASSLMGQHYGHTFGSGTRLTVV.

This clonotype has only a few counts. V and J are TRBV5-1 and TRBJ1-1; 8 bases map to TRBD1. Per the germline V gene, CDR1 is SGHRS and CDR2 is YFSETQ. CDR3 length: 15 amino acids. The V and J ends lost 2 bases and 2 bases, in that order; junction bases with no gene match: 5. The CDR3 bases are TGCGCCAGCAGCTTTCCAGGGGGCGTAAACACTGAAGCTTTCTTT. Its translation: CASSFPGGVNTEAFF.

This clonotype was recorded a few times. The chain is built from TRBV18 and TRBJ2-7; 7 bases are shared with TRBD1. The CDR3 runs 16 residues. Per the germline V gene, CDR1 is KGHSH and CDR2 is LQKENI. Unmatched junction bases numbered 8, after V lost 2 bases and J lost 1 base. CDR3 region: CASSPNWDRQSYEQYF. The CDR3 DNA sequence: TGTGCCAGCTCACCAAATTGGGACAGACAATCCTACGAGCAGTACTTC.

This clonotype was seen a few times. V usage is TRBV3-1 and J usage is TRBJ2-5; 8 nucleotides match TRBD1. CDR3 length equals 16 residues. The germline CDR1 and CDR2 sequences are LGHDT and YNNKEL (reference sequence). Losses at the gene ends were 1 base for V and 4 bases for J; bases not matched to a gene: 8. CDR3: CASSQGWAGTGETQYF. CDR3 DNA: TGTGCCAGCAGCCAAGGCTGGGCGGGGACAGGAGAGACCCAGTACTTC.

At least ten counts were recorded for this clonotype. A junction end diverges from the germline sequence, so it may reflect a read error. CDR3 bases: TGTGCCAGCCGTGATGGGACAGGGAACGTGGGTGAGCAGTTCTTC. Residues: CASRDGTGNVGEQFF. The chain is built from TRBV25-1 and TRBJ2-1; the match to TRBD1 covers 9 bases. This CDR3 is built from 15 residues. Germline loops: CDR1 MGHDK, CDR2 SYGVNS.

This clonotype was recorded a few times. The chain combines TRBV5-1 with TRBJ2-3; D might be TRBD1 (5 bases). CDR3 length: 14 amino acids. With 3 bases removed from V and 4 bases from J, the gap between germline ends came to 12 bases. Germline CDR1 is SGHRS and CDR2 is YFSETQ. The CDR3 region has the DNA TGCGCCAGCAGCTCGTTGACAGATTCAGATACGCAGTATTTT. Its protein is CASSSLTDSDTQYF.

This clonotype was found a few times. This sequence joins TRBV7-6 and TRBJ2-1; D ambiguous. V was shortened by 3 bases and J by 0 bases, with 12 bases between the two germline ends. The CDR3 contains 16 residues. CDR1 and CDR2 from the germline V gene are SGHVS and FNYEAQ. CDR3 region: CASSLVVGSSYNEQFF. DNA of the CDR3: TGTGCCAGCAGCTTGGTCGTGGGCAGCTCCTACAATGAGCAGTTCTTC.

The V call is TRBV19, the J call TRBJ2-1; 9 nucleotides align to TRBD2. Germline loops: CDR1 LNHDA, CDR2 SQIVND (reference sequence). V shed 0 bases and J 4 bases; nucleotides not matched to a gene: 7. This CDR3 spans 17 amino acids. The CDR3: CASSIEPGTSRYNEQFF. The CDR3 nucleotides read TGTGCCAGTAGTATAGAACCTGGGACTAGCCGATACAATGAGCAGTTCTTC.